These 5 T cell receptor beta chains came from one sample sequenced in a study of early T cells in non-severe SARS-CoV-2 infection. TCRdb redid the calling of the 5' RACE reads with MiXCR, one entry per CDR3 protein. In the table there are about 47,000 distinct CDR3 sequences, more than 9.5% of which are singletons. Sequencing was done on a sample of whole blood. These receptors came from an adult who was a healthcare worker with PCR-confirmed SARS-CoV-2 infection or an uninfected control (not recorded which).

The gene calls are TRBV29-1 and TRBJ1-2; TRBD1 aligns across 7 bases. The CDR3 totals 12 residues. V lost 3 bases, J lost 5 bases, and 3 bases stayed unmatched. Germline V gene sequence: CDR1 SQVTM, CDR2 ANQGSEA. The CDR3 nucleotides are TGCAGCGTTGAGGACAGGATATATGGCTACACCTTC. Translated, it gives CSVEDRIYGYTF.

Ten or more counts support this clonotype. This chain links TRBV6-2 or TRBV6-3 with TRBJ2-3; D is unclear. Trimming cost V 0 bases and J 7 bases, with 8 bases left between them. The CDR3 covers 13 residues. Germline V gene lookup returns CDR1 MNHEY and CDR2 SVGEGT. The CDR3 region is CASSYSARNTQYF. The DNA for the CDR3 is TGTGCCAGCAGTTACTCAGCCAGGAATACGCAGTATTTT.

The genes are TRBV9 and TRBJ2-5, with a tentative D call TRBD1 (6 bases). Germline V gene sequence: CDR1 SGDLS, CDR2 YYNGEE. With 6 bases removed from V and 2 bases from J, the gap between germline ends came to 14 bases. The CDR3 extends over 14 amino acids. This CDR3 is CASTQGTRQETQYF. As DNA, the CDR3 is TGTGCCAGCACGCAGGGGACGCGGCAAGAGACCCAGTACTTC. Combining the CDR3 with reference TRBV9 and TRBJ2-5 gives the whole variable domain DSGVTQTPKHLITATGQRVTLRCSPRSGDLSVYWYQQSLDQGLQFLIQYYNGEERAKGNILERFSAQQFPDLHSELNLSSLELGDSALYFCASTQGTRQETQYFGPGTRLLVL.

This clonotype was seen a handful of times. The chain employs TRBV29-1 and TRBJ2-3; 10 bases agree with TRBD2. V dropped 8 bases and J dropped 4; count of bases not matched to a gene: 12. The CDR3 sequence is 15 residues long. Germline CDR1 reads SQVTM; CDR2 reads ANQGSEA. CDR3 bases: TGCAGCTCCAAAGGCATAGCGGGAGGATCAGATACGCAGTATTTT. Its protein is CSSKGIAGGSDTQYF.

This clonotype was picked up many times. This rearrangement joins TRBV11-3 to TRBJ2-1, with TRBD1 matching 9 bases. V was pared by 5 bases and J by 8 bases, with 7 bases of the junction left unmatched. The CDR3 has 14 amino acids. Germline V CDR1 and CDR2: SGHNT, YENEEA. The CDR3 spells CASSTPDRGDEQFF. The CDR3 DNA follows: TGTGCCAGCAGCACCCCCGACAGGGGGGATGAGCAGTTCTTC. The full variable domain, with the rest looked up from reference TRBV11-3 and TRBJ2-1, is EAGVVQSPRYKIIEKKQPVAFWCNPISGHNTLYWYLQNLGQGPELLIRYENEEAVDDSQLPKDRFSAERLKGVDSTLKIQPAELGDSAVYLCASSTPDRGDEQFFGPGTRLTVL.